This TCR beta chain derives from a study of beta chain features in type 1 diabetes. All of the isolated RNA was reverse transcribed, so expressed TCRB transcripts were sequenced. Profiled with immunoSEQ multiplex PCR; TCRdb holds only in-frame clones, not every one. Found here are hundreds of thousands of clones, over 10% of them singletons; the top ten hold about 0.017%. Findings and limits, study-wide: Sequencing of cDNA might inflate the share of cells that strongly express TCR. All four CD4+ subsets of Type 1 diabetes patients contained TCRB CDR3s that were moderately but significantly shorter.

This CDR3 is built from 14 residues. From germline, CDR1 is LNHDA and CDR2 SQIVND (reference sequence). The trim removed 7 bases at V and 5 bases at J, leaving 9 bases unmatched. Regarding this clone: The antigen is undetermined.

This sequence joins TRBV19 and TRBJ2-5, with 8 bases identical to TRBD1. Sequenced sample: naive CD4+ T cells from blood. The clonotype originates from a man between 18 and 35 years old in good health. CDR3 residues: CASNHPGGSETQYF. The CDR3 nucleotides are TGTGCCAGTAATCATCCAGGGGGCTCGGAGACCCAGTACTTC.